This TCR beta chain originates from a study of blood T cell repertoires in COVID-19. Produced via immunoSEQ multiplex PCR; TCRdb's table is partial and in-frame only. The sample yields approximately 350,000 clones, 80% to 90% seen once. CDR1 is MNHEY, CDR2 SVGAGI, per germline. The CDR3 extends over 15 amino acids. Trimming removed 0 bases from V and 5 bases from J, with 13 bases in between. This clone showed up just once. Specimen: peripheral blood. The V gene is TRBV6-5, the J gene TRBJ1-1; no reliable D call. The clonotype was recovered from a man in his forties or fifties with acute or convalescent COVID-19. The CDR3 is CASSYSRGFGTEAFF. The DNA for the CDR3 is TGTGCCAGCAGTTACTCGAGAGGGTTCGGAACTGAAGCTTTCTTT.